This T cell receptor beta chain was profiled in a study of blood T cell repertoires in COVID-19. Overall study: Acute-phase and convalescent COVID-19 samples originated in the United States, Italy and Spain. PBMCs, B-cell-depleted T cells, or T cells provided the cDNA or gDNA that made up the material.

The V gene's germline CDR1 is SGHDT and CDR2 YYEEEE. V was shortened by 0 bases and J by 1 base, with 9 bases between the two germline ends. The CDR3 contains 15 residues. Authors' data handling: Estimated nucleated cell counts came from reference gene primer amplification. Measured with immunoSEQ multiplex PCR; TCRdb has only the in-frame clones, and not every one. V and J calls and clone size are those listed in that table; D and trimming were worked out from the DNA. The profile shows 40,000 to 45,000 clones, about nine tenths of them singletons. Sequenced material: peripheral blood. The TCR sequence derives from a man in his sixties with active COVID-19. The chain links TRBV5-6 to TRBJ2-3; tentative D call: TRBD1 (6 bases). The DNA of the CDR3 is TGTGCCAGCAGCTTGGGGGGGCGGGGCACAGATACGCAGTATTTT. Protein sequence: CASSLGGRGTDTQYF.